This entry concerns a single T cell receptor beta chain. The antigen is unknown. Germline V gene data show CDR1 as MNHEY and CDR2 as SVGEGT. The CDR3 has 16 amino acids. The germline V and J ends were trimmed by 2 bases and 0 bases, with 11 bases remaining between them. This specimen belongs to a study of vaccination and CD4 T cells after COVID-19. In the study overall: A CEFX pool, an HIV-1 Nef pool, or no peptide went to control cultures. Study observations and caveats: Although the median of SARS-CoV-2-reactive clonotypes rose from about 20 to 38, the change was not significant.

Cultured CD4+ T cell DNA underwent sequencing with the Oncomine TCR Beta short-read assay. The genomic DNA was obtained from cultured CD4+ T cells by extraction with the QIAamp micro DNA kit. TCRdb re-called the PCR reads with MiXCR, one entry per CDR3 protein. Of fewer than 20,000 distinct CDR3 sequences listed, approximately 57% are singletons. Treatment denoted: approximately 9-day PBMC culture with coronavirus spike peptide pools or control peptides (ViraFEST assay). The TCR comes from a human donor who had recovered from COVID-19. Sequencing used CD4+ T cells from blood, cultured in vitro, obtained before SARS-CoV-2 vaccination. The chain carries TRBV6-2 or TRBV6-3 and TRBJ1-5, with a tentative D call TRBD1 (5 bases). The CDR3 protein is CASSYGGGYSNQPQHF. In DNA, the CDR3 is TGTGCCAGCAGTTACGGGGGGGGGTATAGCAATCAGCCCCAGCATTTT.